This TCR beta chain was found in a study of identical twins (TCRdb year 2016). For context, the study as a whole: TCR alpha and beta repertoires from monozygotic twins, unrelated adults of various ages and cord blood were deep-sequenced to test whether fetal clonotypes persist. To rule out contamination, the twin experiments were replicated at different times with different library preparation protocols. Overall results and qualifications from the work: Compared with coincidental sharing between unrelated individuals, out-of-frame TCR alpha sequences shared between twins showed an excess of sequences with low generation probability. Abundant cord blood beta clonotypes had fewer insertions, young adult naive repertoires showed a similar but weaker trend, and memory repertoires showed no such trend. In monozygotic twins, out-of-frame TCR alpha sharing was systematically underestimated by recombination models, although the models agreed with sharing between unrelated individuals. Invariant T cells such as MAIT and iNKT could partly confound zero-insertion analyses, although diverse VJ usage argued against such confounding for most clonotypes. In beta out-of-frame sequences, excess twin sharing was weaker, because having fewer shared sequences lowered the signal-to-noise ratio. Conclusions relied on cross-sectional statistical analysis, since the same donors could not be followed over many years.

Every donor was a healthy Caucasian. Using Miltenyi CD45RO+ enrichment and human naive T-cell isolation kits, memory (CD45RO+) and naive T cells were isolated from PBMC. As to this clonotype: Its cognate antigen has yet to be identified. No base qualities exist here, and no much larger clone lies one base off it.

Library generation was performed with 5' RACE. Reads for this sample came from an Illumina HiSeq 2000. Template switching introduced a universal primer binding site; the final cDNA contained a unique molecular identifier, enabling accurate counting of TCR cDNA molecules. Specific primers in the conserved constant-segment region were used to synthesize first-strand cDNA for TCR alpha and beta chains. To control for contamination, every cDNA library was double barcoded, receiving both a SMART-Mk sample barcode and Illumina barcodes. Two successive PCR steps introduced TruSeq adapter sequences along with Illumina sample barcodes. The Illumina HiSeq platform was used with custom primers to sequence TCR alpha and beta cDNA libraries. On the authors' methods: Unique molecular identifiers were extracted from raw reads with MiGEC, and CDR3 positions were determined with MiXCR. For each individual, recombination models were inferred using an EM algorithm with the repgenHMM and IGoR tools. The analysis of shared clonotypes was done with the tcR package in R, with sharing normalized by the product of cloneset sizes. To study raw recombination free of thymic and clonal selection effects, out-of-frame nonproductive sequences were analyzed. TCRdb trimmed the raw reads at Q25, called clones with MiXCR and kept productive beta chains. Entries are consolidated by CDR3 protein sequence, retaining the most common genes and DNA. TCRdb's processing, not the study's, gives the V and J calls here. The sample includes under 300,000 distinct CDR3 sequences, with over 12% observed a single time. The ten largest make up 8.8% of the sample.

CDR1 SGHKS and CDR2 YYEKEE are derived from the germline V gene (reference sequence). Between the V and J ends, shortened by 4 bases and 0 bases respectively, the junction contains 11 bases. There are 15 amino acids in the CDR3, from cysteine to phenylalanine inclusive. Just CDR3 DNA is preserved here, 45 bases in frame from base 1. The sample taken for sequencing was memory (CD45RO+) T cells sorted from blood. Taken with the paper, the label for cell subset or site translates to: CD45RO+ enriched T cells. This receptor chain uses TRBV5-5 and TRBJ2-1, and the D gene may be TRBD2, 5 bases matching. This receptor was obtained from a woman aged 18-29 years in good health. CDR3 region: CASSQTGSSYNEQFF. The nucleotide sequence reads TGTGCCAGCAGCCAGACGGGAAGCTCCTACAATGAGCAGTTCTTC.